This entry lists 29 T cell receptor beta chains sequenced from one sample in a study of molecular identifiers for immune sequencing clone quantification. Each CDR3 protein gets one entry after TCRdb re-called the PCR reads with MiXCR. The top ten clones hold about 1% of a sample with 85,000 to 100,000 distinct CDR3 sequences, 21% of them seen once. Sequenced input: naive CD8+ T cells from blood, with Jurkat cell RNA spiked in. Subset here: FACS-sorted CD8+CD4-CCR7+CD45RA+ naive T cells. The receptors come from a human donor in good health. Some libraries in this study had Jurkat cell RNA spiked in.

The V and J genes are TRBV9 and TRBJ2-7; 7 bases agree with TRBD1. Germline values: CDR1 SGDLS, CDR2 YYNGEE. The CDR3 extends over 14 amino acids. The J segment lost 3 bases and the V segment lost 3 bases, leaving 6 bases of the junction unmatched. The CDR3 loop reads CASSARDSNYEQYF. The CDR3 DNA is TGTGCCAGCAGCGCCCGGGACAGTAACTACGAGCAGTACTTC.

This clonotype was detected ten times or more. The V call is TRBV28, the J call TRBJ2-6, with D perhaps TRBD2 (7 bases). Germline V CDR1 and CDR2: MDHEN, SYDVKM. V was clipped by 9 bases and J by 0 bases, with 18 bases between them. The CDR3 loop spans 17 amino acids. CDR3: CARGGTYSSSGANVLTF. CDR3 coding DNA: TGTGCCAGGGGAGGGACATATTCTAGCTCTGGGGCCAACGTCCTGACTTTC.

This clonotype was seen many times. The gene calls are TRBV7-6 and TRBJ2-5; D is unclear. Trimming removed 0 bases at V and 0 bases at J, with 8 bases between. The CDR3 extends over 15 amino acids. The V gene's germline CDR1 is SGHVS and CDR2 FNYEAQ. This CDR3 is CASSLAWTNQETQYF. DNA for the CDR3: TGTGCCAGCAGCTTAGCGTGGACCAACCAAGAGACCCAGTACTTC. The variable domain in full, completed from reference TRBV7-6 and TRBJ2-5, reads GAGVSQSPRYKVTKRGQDVALRCDPISGHVSLYWYRQALGQGPEFLTYFNYEAQQDKSGLPNDRFSAERPEGSISTLTIQRTEQRDSAMYRCASSLAWTNQETQYFGPGTRLLVL.

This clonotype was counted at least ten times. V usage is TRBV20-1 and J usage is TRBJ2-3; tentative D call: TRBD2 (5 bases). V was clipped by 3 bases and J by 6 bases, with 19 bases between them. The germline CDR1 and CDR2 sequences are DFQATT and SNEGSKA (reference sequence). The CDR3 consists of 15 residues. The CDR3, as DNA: TGCAGTGCTAGCGTCGGGGTCACCATGGGGGATACGCAGTATTTT. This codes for CSASVGVTMGDTQYF.

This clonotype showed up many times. Written as DNA, the CDR3 is TGCGCCAGCATAAATGATTACACCGGGGAGCTGTTTTTT. The encoded protein is CASINDYTGELFF. The rearrangement links TRBV5-1 to TRBJ2-2; D not certain. The CDR3 extends over 13 amino acids. Trimming left V 6 bases short and J 3 bases short, with 9 bases between. In germline, CDR1 is SGHRS, CDR2 YFSETQ.

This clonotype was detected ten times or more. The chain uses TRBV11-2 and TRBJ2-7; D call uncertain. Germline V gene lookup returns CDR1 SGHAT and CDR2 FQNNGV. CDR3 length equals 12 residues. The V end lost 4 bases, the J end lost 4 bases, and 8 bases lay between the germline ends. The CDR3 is CASSSDSYEQYF. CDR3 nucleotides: TGTGCCAGCAGCTCCGACTCGTACGAGCAGTACTTC.

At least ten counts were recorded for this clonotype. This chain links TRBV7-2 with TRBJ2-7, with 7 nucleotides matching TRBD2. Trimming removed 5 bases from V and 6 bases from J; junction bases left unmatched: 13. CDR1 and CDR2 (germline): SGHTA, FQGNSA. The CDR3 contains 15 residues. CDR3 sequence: CASSPPRGVAGEQYF. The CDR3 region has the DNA TGTGCCAGCAGCCCGCCCCGGGGAGTAGCGGGCGAGCAGTACTTC. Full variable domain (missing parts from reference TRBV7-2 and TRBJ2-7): GAGVSQSPSNKVTEKGKDVELRCDPISGHTALYWYRQSLGQGLEFLIYFQGNSAPDKSGLPSDRFSAERTGGSVSTLTIQRTQQEDSAVYLCASSPPRGVAGEQYFGPGTRLTVT.

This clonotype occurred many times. The CDR3 loop is CASSHGTDYEQYF. The DNA for the CDR3 is TGTGCCAGCAGCCACGGGACAGACTACGAGCAGTACTTC. The chain employs TRBV3-1 and TRBJ2-7; TRBD1 matches 7 bases. Trimming took 3 bases from V and 3 from J; bases not matched to a gene: 2. The CDR3 runs to 13 residues. CDR1 is LGHDT, CDR2 YNNKEL, per germline (reference sequence).

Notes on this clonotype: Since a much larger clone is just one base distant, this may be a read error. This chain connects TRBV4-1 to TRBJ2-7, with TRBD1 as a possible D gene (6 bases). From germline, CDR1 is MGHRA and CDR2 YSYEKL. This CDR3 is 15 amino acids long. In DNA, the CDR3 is TGCGCCAACAGCCACGCTACAGGGTCCGCCTACGAGCAGTACTTC. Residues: CANSHATGSAYEQYF.

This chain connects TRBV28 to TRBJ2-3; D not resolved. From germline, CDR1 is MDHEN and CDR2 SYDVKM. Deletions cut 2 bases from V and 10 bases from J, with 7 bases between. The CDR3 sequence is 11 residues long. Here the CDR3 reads CASSLGDAQYF. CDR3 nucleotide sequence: TGTGCCAGCAGTTTAGGGGATGCGCAGTATTTT.

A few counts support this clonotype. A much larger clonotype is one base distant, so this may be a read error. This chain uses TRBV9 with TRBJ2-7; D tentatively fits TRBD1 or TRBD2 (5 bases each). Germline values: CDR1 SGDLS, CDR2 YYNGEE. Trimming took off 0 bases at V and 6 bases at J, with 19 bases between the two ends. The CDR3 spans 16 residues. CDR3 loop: CASSVAGDPTSGEQYF. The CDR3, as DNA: TGTGCCAGCAGCGTAGCCGGGGACCCGACGAGCGGCGAGCAGTACTTC.

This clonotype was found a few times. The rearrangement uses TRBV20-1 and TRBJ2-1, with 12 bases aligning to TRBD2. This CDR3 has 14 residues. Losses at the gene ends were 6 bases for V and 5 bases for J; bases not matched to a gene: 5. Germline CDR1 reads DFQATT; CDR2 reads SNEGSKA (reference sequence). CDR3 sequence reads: CSAKGLAGNNEQFF. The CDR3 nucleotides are TGCAGTGCAAAAGGACTAGCGGGAAACAATGAGCAGTTCTTC.

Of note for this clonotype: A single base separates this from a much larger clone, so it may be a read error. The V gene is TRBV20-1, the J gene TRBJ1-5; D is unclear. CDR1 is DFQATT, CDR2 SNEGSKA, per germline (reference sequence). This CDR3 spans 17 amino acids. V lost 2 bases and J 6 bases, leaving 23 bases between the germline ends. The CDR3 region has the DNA TGCAGTGCTAGACCCCGGGCCCTCCAACGGGGAGGTCAGCCCCAGCATTTT. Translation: CSARPRALQRGGQPQHF.

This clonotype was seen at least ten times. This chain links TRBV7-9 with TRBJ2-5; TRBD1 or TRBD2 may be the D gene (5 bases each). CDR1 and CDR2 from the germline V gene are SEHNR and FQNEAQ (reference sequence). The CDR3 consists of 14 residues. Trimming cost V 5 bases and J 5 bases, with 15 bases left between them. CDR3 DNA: TGTGCCAGCAGCCTGTCAGGGACCGAGGAGACCCAGTACTTC. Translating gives CASSLSGTEETQYF.

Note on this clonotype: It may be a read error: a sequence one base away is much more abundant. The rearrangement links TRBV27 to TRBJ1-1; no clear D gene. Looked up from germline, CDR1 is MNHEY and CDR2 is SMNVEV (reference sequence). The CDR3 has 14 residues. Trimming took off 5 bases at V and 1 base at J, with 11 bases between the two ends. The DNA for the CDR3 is TGTGCCAGCAGTCCCACAAGGCCGAACACTGAAGCTTTCTTT. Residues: CASSPTRPNTEAFF.

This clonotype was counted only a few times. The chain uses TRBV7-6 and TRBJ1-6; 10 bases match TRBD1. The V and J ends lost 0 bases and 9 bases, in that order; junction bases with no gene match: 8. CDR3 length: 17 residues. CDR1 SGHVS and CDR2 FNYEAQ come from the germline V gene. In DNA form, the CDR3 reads TGTGCCAGCAGCTTAGCGGATTCTTGGACAGGGGGTTCACCCCTCCACTTT. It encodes CASSLADSWTGGSPLHF.

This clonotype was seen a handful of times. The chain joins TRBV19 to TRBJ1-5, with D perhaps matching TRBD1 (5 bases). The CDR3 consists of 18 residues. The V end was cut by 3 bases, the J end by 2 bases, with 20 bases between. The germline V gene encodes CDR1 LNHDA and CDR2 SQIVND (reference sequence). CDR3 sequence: CASSILGQAYSGNQPQHF. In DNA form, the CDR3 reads TGTGCCAGTAGTATTCTCGGACAAGCCTATTCGGGCAATCAGCCCCAGCATTTT.

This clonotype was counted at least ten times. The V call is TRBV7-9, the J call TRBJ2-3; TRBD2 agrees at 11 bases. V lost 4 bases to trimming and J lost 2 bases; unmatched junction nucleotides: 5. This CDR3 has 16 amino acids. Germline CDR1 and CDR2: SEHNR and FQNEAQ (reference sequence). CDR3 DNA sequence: TGTGCCAGCAGCTCACGACTAGCGGGGAACACAGATACGCAGTATTTT. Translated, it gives CASSSRLAGNTDTQYF.

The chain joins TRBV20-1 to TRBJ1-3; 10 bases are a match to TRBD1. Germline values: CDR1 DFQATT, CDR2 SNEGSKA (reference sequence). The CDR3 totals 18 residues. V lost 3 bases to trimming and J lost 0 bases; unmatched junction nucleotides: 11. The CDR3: CSARIDRGRLSSGNTIYF. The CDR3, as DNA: TGCAGTGCTAGGATAGACAGGGGGCGATTAAGCTCTGGAAACACCATATATTTT.

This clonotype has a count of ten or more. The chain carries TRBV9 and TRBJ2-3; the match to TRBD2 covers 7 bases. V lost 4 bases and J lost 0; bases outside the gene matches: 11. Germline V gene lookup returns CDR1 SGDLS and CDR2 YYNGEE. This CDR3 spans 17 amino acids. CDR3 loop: CASSPRGVGGSTDTQYF. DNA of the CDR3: TGTGCCAGCAGCCCCCGAGGGGTCGGGGGGAGCACAGATACGCAGTATTTT. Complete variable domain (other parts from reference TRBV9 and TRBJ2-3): DSGVTQTPKHLITATGQRVTLRCSPRSGDLSVYWYQQSLDQGLQFLIQYYNGEERAKGNILERFSAQQFPDLHSELNLSSLELGDSALYFCASSPRGVGGSTDTQYFGPGTRLTVL.

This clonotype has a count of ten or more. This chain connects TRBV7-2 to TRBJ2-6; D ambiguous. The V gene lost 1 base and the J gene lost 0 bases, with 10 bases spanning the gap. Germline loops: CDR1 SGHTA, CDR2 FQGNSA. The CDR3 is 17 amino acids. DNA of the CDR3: TGTGCCAGCAGCTTAGTGGACGCGATCTCTGGGGCCAACGTCCTGACTTTC. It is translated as CASSLVDAISGANVLTF.

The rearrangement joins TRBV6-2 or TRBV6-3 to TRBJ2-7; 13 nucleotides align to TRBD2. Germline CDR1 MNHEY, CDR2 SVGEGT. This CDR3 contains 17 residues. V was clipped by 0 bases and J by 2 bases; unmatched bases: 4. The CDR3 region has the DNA TGTGCCAGCAGTTACTCGACTAGCGGGGGGCCACCCTACGAGCAGTACTTC. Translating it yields CASSYSTSGGPPYEQYF.

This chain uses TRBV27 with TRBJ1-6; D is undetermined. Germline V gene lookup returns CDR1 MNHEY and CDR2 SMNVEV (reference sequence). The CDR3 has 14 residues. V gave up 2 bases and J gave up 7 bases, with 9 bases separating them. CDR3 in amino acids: CASSLRRGNSPLHF. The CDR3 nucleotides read TGTGCCAGCAGTTTACGGAGAGGGAATTCACCCCTCCACTTT.

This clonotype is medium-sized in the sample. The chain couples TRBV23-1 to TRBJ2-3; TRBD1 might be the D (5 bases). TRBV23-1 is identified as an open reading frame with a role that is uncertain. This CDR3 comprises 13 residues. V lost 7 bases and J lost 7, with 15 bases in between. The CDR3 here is CASKGELANTQYF. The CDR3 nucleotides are TGCGCCAGCAAAGGGGAACTGGCGAATACGCAGTATTTT.

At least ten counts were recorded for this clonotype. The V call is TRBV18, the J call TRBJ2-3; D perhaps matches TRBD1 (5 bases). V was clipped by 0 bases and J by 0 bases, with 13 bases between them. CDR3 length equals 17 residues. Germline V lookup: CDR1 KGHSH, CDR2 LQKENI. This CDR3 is CASSPPPQGPSTDTQYF. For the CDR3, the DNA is TGTGCCAGCTCACCACCCCCTCAGGGCCCCAGCACAGATACGCAGTATTTT.

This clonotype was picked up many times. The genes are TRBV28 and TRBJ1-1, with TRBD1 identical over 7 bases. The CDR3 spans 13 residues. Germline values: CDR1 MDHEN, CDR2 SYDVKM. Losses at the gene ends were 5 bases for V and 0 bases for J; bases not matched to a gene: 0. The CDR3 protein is CASSQGVNTEAFF. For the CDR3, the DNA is TGTGCCAGCAGTCAGGGGGTGAACACTGAAGCTTTCTTT.

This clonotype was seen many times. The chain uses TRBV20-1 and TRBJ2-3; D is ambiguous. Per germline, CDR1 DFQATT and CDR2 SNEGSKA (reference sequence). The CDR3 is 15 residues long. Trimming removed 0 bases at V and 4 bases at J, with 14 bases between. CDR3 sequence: CSARDKFVVADTQYF. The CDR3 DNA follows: TGCAGTGCTAGAGATAAATTTGTGGTAGCAGATACGCAGTATTTT.

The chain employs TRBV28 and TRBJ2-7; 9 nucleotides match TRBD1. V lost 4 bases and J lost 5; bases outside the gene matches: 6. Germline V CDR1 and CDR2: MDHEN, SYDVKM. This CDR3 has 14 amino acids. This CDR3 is CASSSRTGAHEQYF. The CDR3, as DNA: TGTGCCAGCAGTTCTCGGACAGGGGCTCACGAGCAGTACTTC.

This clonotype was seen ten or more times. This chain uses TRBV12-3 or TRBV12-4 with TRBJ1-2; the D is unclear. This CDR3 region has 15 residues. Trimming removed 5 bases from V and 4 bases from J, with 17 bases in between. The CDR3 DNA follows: TGTGCCAGCAGTCCCATTCGAGACAATGTCTATGGCTACACCTTC. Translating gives CASSPIRDNVYGYTF.